Listed below are T cell receptor beta chains from one sample, sequenced in a study of multiple sclerosis patients with progressive multifocal leukoencephalopathy. Sequencing was performed with immunoSEQ multiplex PCR; in TCRdb, only in-frame clones are kept and a portion is missing. In the table there are about 25,000 clones, approximately 89% of which are singletons. This sample comprised PBMCs, obtained from a patient treated with natalizumab. All receptors derive from a man aged 25 to 40 with multiple sclerosis. CDR3s include the opening cysteine and the closing phenylalanine or tryptophan. The D gene is left open where the match is weak. A clone size is listed for some rows: how often the clone was seen (once, few, many), or a class if it is expanded.

-,TRBV25-1,TRBD1,16,TRBJ2-2,TGTGCCAGCAGTGAATGGGGGACAGGGGGCATCGGGGAGCTGTTTTTT,CASSEWGTGGIGELFF
-,TRBV6-4,TRBD2,15,TRBJ2-1,TGTGCCAGCAGACAATTAGCGGGAGCCGGGAATGAGCAGTTCTTC,CASRQLAGAGNEQFF
-,TRBV7-2,-,15,TRBJ2-1,TGTGCCAGCAGCTTATTCGGCGGCTACTACAATGAGCAGTTCTTC,CASSLFGGYYNEQFF
-,TRBV5-1,-,13,TRBJ2-1,TGCGCCAGCAGCGGGCGAGGCTACAATGAGCAGTTCTTC,CASSGRGYNEQFF
-,TRBV11-2,-,12,TRBJ1-1,TGTGCCAGCAGCTTAATGGCCCCCGAAGCTTTCTTT,CASSLMAPEAFF
-,TRBV27,-,15,TRBJ2-1,TGTGCCAGCCACCCACGGGACCCGGGGCTGAATGAGCAGTTCTTC,CASHPRDPGLNEQFF
-,TRBV10-3,-,15,TRBJ1-3,TGTGCCATCAGTAAGGACACCGTCTCTGGAAACACCATATATTTT,CAISKDTVSGNTIYF
-,TRBV7-2,-,14,TRBJ1-1,TGTGCCAGCAGCCCAGGGTGGAAGAACACTGAAGCTTTCTTT,CASSPGWKNTEAFF
-,TRBV7-6,-,13,TRBJ2-3,TGTGCCAGCAGAAAATTAGCGCATCATACGCAGTATTTT,CASRKLAHHTQYF
once,TRBV11-2,-,15,TRBJ2-3,TGTGCCAGCAGCTTTAGGGACACTTTCACAGATACGCAGTATTTT,CASSFRDTFTDTQYF
-,TRBV18,-,15,TRBJ2-7,TGTGCCAGCTCACTCGACAGGGGACTAGCTGGCGAGCAGTACTTC,CASSLDRGLAGEQYF
-,TRBV27,-,13,TRBJ2-7,TGTGCCAGCAGGCGAAAGGGCGACTACGAGCAGTACTTC,CASRRKGDYEQYF
-,TRBV19,-,13,TRBJ1-1,TGTGCCAGTAGTATGGGGGGGTATACTGAAGCTTTCTTT,CASSMGGYTEAFF
once,TRBV6-5,TRBD1,16,TRBJ1-1,TGTGCCAGCAGTTACCGGGGGACAGTCATGAACACTGAAGCTTTCTTT,CASSYRGTVMNTEAFF
-,TRBV7-6,-,15,TRBJ2-7,TGTGCCAGCAGCTTAGCTCGTGGGAGCTCCTACGAGCAGTACTTC,CASSLARGSSYEQYF
-,TRBV5-6,-,16,TRBJ2-2,TGTGCCAGCAGCACCGGCCCGAACGAGCGCGCCGGGGAGCTGTTTTTT,CASSTGPNERAGELFF
-,TRBV7-8,TRBD1,15,TRBJ1-1,TGTGCCAGCAGCTTAGCGCCCGGCAGGGGGGGAAAAGCTTTCTTT,CASSLAPGRGGKAFF
-,TRBV5-1,TRBD1,15,TRBJ1-4,TGCGCCAGCAGCCCGGGTGGGACAGGGGCTGAAAAACTGTTTTTT,CASSPGGTGAEKLFF
once,TRBV27,-,14,TRBJ2-2,TGTGCCAGCAGACACTACAGTGGCCCCGGGGAGCTGTTTTTT,CASRHYSGPGELFF
-,TRBV7-6,TRBD2,14,TRBJ2-7,TGTGCCAGCAGCCCGCGGACTAGCAGTTACGAGCAGTACTTC,CASSPRTSSYEQYF
-,TRBV27,-,16,TRBJ1-1,TGTGCCAGCAGTTACCGGCAGCTGGCGTCTTATGGTGAAGCTTTCTTT,CASSYRQLASYGEAFF
-,TRBV19,TRBD1,17,TRBJ2-2,TGTGCCAGTAGTACGCTGGGGACAGGGGCGCAGGGCGGGGAGCTGTTTTTT,CASSTLGTGAQGGELFF
-,TRBV4-3,-,15,TRBJ2-7,TGCGCCAGCAGCCAAAAAGCCAGGCCAGGCGGGGCGCAGTACTTC,CASSQKARPGGAQYF
-,TRBV5-6,TRBD1,14,TRBJ1-4,TGTGCCAGCAGCTTAGGGGACAGTGTGAAAAAACTGTTTTTT,CASSLGDSVKKLFF
-,TRBV29-1,-,10,TRBJ1-2,TGCAGCGTTGCAGAAGATGGCTACACCTTC,CSVAEDGYTF
-,TRBV7-9,TRBD1,17,TRBJ1-1,TGTGCCAGCAGCTTACCGGGACAGATCTACTTGAACACTGAAGCTTTCTTT,CASSLPGQIYLNTEAFF
-,TRBV5-1,-,15,TRBJ2-5,TGCGCCAGCAGCTTGGTCGGGGAGCGGTTCGAGACCCAGTACTTC,CASSLVGERFETQYF
-,TRBV7-9,TRBD1,14,TRBJ1-2,TGTGCCAGCAGCAGGGGACAGTTTAACTATGGCTACACCTTC,CASSRGQFNYGYTF
-,TRBV19,TRBD1,13,TRBJ2-1,TGTGCCAGTCGACAGGGGTGGGACAATGAGCAGTTCTTC,CASRQGWDNEQFF
-,TRBV7-8,TRBD1,15,TRBJ1-3,TGTGCCAGCAGCTCCGGGACAGGGGTGGGAAACACCATATATTTT,CASSSGTGVGNTIYF
-,TRBV2,-,13,TRBJ2-1,TGTGCCAGCAGTGACGGGACGAACAATGAGCAGTTCTTC,CASSDGTNNEQFF
once,TRBV7-9,-,14,TRBJ1-2,TGTGCCAGCAGCTTCGGGGGCTCTAACTATGGCTACACCTTC,CASSFGGSNYGYTF
-,TRBV14,-,14,TRBJ1-2,TGTGCCAGCAGCCAAAATATTAATAACTATGGCTACACCTTC,CASSQNINNYGYTF
-,TRBV19,-,23,TRBJ1-5,TGTGCCAGTAGTGTCCCCCCCCACAGGGTAGTGGGAAGGAGGTTCAATAGCAATCAGCCCCAGCATTTT,CASSVPPHRVVGRRFNSNQPQHF
-,TRBV7-6,TRBD1,12,TRBJ1-5,TGTGCCAGCAGCTTGCTAGGACAGGCCCAGCATTTT,CASSLLGQAQHF
once,TRBV10-2,-,11,TRBJ2-3,TGCGCCAGCAGTACAGCTTATACGCAGTATTTT,CASSTAYTQYF
-,TRBV10-2,TRBD2,15,TRBJ2-1,TGCGCCAGCAGTGAGCGTGTAGCGGGAAGTAATGAGCAGTTCTTC,CASSERVAGSNEQFF
-,TRBV27,TRBD2,15,TRBJ2-3,TGTGCCAGCCAGGCCGAGCGGGAGGTCGCAGATACGCAGTATTTT,CASQAEREVADTQYF
-,TRBV9,TRBD1,16,TRBJ2-2,TGTGCCAGCAGCACGGGACAGTCCCCCGGCACCGGGGAGCTGTTTTTT,CASSTGQSPGTGELFF
-,TRBV4-1,TRBD2,17,TRBJ2-1,TGCGCCAGCAGCCAAGCTCCCGCGGGAGGGCCCGGGGATGAGCAGTTCTTC,CASSQAPAGGPGDEQFF
-,TRBV19,TRBD2,15,TRBJ2-3,TGTGCCAGTAGTAAACGGCGACTAGCAGCGGATACGCAGTATTTT,CASSKRRLAADTQYF
-,TRBV30,-,13,TRBJ2-3,TGTGCCTGGAGTGTACGCAGCACAGATACGCAGTATTTT,CAWSVRSTDTQYF
-,TRBV18,-,13,TRBJ1-2,TGTGCCAGCTCACCGGAGGAGAACTATGGCTACACCTTC,CASSPEENYGYTF
once,TRBV5-1,TRBD1,14,TRBJ1-2,TGCGCCAGCAGCTCGGGACAGCCTGACTCTGGCTACACCTTC,CASSSGQPDSGYTF
-,TRBV18,-,13,TRBJ1-1,TGTGCCAGCTCGCCCTACTTCGAGGCTGAAGCTTTCTTT,CASSPYFEAEAFF
-,TRBV27,-,17,TRBJ2-3,TGTGCCAGCAGTAGGGGGGTGGCGAGGTTGGGCACAGATACGCAGTATTTT,CASSRGVARLGTDTQYF
-,TRBV6-5,-,13,TRBJ1-2,TGTGCCAGCAGTTGGGGGATGGACTATGGCTACACCTTC,CASSWGMDYGYTF
-,TRBV15,-,15,TRBJ2-1,TGTGCCACCAGCGTTAGCCTGAGCTCCTACAATGAGCAGTTCTTC,CATSVSLSSYNEQFF
once,TRBV7-9,-,13,TRBJ2-7,TGTGCCAGCAGCCAGGCGTCAGGGGACGAGCAGTACTTC,CASSQASGDEQYF
-,TRBV19,-,15,TRBJ1-1,TGTGCCAGTAGCACAGCCGGGGGAGGCAACACTGAAGCTTTCTTT,CASSTAGGGNTEAFF
-,TRBV2,-,15,TRBJ1-6,TGTGCCAGCAGTGAGCGAGGACAGAATAATTCACCCCTCCACTTT,CASSERGQNNSPLHF
-,TRBV2,-,12,TRBJ1-5,TGTGCCAGCACACAGGGAGCTCAGCCCCAGCATTTT,CASTQGAQPQHF
-,TRBV7-9,-,18,TRBJ1-4,TGTGCCAGCAGCTTATTTGAGGAGACTCCGGGTTTATCTGAAAAACTGTTTTTT,CASSLFEETPGLSEKLFF
-,TRBV11-2,-,12,TRBJ2-5,TGTGCCAGCAGCTTAGATACGGAGACCCAGTACTTC,CASSLDTETQYF
-,TRBV30,TRBD1,13,TRBJ2-1,TGTGCCTGGAGTACGACAGGGGTCAATGAGCAGTTCTTC,CAWSTTGVNEQFF
-,TRBV19,-,13,TRBJ1-6,TGTGCCAGTAGTCAGGCCTATAATTCACCCCTCCACTTT,CASSQAYNSPLHF
-,TRBV11-3,TRBD2,16,TRBJ2-1,TGTGCCAGCAGCACACGAACTAGCGGGAGGCAGAATGAGCAGTTCTTC,CASSTRTSGRQNEQFF